These 32 T cell receptor beta chains originate from one sample sequenced in a study of a mutant IDH1 vaccine in newly diagnosed glioma. Only in-frame clones appear in the TCRdb table, and some are missing; sequencing was by immunoSEQ multiplex PCR. The sample comprises 75,000 to 100,000 clones, roughly four fifths of which are singletons, and roughly 5% rests with the top ten. Time point: baseline, week 1 (first vaccination visit). Sample treatment: pre-vaccination baseline after standard-of-care therapy. The sample here was PBMCs, taken from a glioma patient treated with radiotherapy, temozolomide or both. Receptors were obtained from a man aged 35 to 55 with glioma. Some clones in this sample may be carry-over from other donors' samples.

This chain links TRBV14 with TRBJ1-3; D uncertain. V gave up 3 bases and J gave up 0 bases, with 12 bases separating them. This CDR3 spans 16 amino acids. Germline V gene data show CDR1 as SGHDN and CDR2 as FVKESK. The CDR3 DNA sequence: TGTGCCAGCAGCCATGGGCCCCCGAGCTCTGGAAACACCATATATTTT. Protein product: CASSHGPPSSGNTIYF. Looking up the rest from reference TRBV14 and TRBJ1-3 gives the full variable domain: EAGVTQFPSHSVIEKGQTVTLRCDPISGHDNLYWYRRVMGKEIKFLLHFVKESKQDESGMPNNRFLAERTGGTYSTLKVQPAELEDSGVYFCASSHGPPSSGNTIYFGEGSWLTVV.

The chain carries TRBV5-6 and TRBJ2-1; D is perhaps TRBD2 (6 bases). CDR1 SGHDT and CDR2 YYEEEE come from the germline V gene. The CDR3 is 12 amino acids. The ends were cut back, 4 bases at V and 9 bases at J, with 11 bases in the middle. The CDR3 region has the DNA TGTGCCAGCAGCCGAACTAGCACTGAGCAGTTCTTC. Translated, it gives CASSRTSTEQFF.

The chain carries TRBV5-1 and TRBJ2-3, with D possibly TRBD2 on 6 matching bases. This CDR3 region has 14 residues. V was clipped by 2 bases and J by 4 bases, with 11 bases between them. The germline V gene encodes CDR1 SGHRS and CDR2 YFSETQ. CDR3 amino acids: CASSLGGVADTQYF. DNA of the CDR3: TGCGCCAGCAGCTTAGGAGGGGTTGCAGATACGCAGTATTTT.

The gene calls are TRBV7-2 and TRBJ2-5; a weak D match, TRBD2 (5 bases). The V gene lost 5 bases and the J gene lost 7 bases, with 14 bases spanning the gap. Germline V gene lookup returns CDR1 SGHTA and CDR2 FQGNSA. CDR3 length: 13 amino acids. CDR3 loop: CASSPGLFWTQYF. Written as DNA, the CDR3 is TGTGCCAGCAGCCCCGGACTGTTCTGGACCCAGTACTTC.

This chain joins TRBV5-1 and TRBJ2-3, with 7 bases that match TRBD2. Germline assignment: CDR1 SGHRS and CDR2 YFSETQ. The J segment lost 3 bases and the V segment lost 5 bases, leaving 9 bases of the junction unmatched. The CDR3 extends over 15 amino acids. The CDR3 DNA is TGCGCCAGCAGTATCGAAGGGAGGGGAACAGATACGCAGTATTTT. Translated: CASSIEGRGTDTQYF.

The chain uses TRBV6-6 and TRBJ2-1; D gene unclear. The CDR3 spans 10 residues. Germline CDR1 and CDR2: MNHNY and SVGAGI (reference sequence). The V gene lost 6 bases and the J gene lost 5 bases, with 2 bases spanning the gap. CDR3 residues: CASRDNEQFF. The CDR3 nucleotides are TGTGCCAGCAGGGACAATGAGCAGTTCTTC.

V and J are TRBV5-1 and TRBJ2-6; TRBD1 matches 7 bases. Losses at the gene ends were 2 bases for V and 0 bases for J; bases not matched to a gene: 5. The CDR3 spans 17 residues. CDR1 and CDR2 (germline): SGHRS, YFSETQ. Written as DNA, the CDR3 is TGCGCCAGCAGCTTAGGGACAGCCTTCTCTGGGGCCAACGTCCTGACTTTC. This translates into CASSLGTAFSGANVLTF.

This clone is a singleton in its sample. This chain uses TRBV5-1 with TRBJ1-4, with D perhaps TRBD1 (6 bases). Germline CDR1 is SGHRS and CDR2 is YFSETQ. Between the trimmed V and J ends, which lost 1 base and 8 bases, there was a span of 15 bases. There are 15 residues in the CDR3. Here the CDR3 reads CASSLSGALQEKLFF. CDR3 nucleotide sequence: TGCGCCAGCAGCTTGTCGGGGGCGCTTCAAGAAAAACTGTTTTTT. The full variable domain, in which reference TRBV5-1 and TRBJ1-4 provide the parts outside the CDR3, is KAGVTQTPRYLIKTRGQQVTLSCSPISGHRSVSWYQQTPGQGLQFLFEYFSETQRNKGNFPGRFSGRQFSNSRSEMNVSTLELGDSALYLCASSLSGALQEKLFFGSGTQLSVL.

The V gene is TRBV11-3, the J gene TRBJ2-2; 8 nucleotides align to TRBD1. V lost 6 bases to trimming and J lost 7 bases; unmatched junction nucleotides: 7. The CDR3 covers 14 residues. Germline-derived CDR1 and CDR2 are SGHNT and YENEEA. As DNA, the CDR3 is TGTGCCAGCAGGCGACAGGGGTCGGTCGGGGAGCTGTTTTTT. Amino acid sequence: CASRRQGSVGELFF.

The chain carries TRBV5-4 and TRBJ1-3; 10 bases align to TRBD1. The germline CDR1 and CDR2 sequences are SGHNT and YYREEE (reference sequence). The CDR3 covers 15 residues. Unmatched junction bases numbered 5, after V lost 7 bases and J lost 1 base. For the CDR3, the DNA is TGTGCCAGCGGGACAGGGGTCACGTCTGGAAACACCATATATTTT. Its protein is CASGTGVTSGNTIYF.

The chain couples TRBV5-1 to TRBJ1-1; D may be TRBD1 (5 bases). The V end lost 4 bases, the J end lost 5 bases, and 12 bases lay between the germline ends. Germline V CDR1 and CDR2: SGHRS, YFSETQ. CDR3 length equals 13 residues. The CDR3 here is CASSPDGGTEAFF. Written as DNA, the CDR3 is TGCGCCAGCAGCCCGGACGGGGGGACTGAAGCTTTCTTT.

This chain joins TRBV30 and TRBJ1-6; D is uncertain. This CDR3 is built from 13 residues. The V gene's germline CDR1 is GTSNPN and CDR2 SVGIG (reference sequence). V lost 0 bases and J lost 10, with 10 bases in between. For the CDR3, the DNA is TGTGCCTGGAGTGTAGATACCGGATCACCCCTCCACTTT. Translation: CAWSVDTGSPLHF.

This chain connects TRBV30 to TRBJ2-7, with 7 bases fitting TRBD2. The V gene end was trimmed by 4 bases and the J gene end by 3 bases; junction bases not matched to a gene: 6. CDR3 length: 13 residues. Germline assignment: CDR1 GTSNPN and CDR2 SVGIG (reference sequence). Here the CDR3 reads CAWISGGDYEQYF. CDR3 bases: TGTGCCTGGATATCGGGGGGTGACTACGAGCAGTACTTC.

This rearrangement joins TRBV6-5 to TRBJ2-1; D is perhaps TRBD1 (5 bases). Looked up from germline, CDR1 is MNHEY and CDR2 is SVGAGI. With 6 bases removed from V and 1 base from J, the gap between germline ends came to 10 bases. The CDR3 runs 14 residues. The CDR3 DNA sequence: TGTGCCAGCAGCCAAACAGGATCCTACAATGAGCAGTTCTTC. Amino acid sequence: CASSQTGSYNEQFF.

The chain uses TRBV30 and TRBJ1-4; a weak D match, TRBD1 (5 bases). In germline, CDR1 is GTSNPN, CDR2 SVGIG (reference sequence). This CDR3 region has 13 residues. Trimming stripped 6 bases from V and 3 bases from J, with 11 bases between. The CDR3 bases are TGTGCCTGCGGGACGGAGTCTAATGAAAAACTGTTTTTT. Protein: CACGTESNEKLFF.

V usage is TRBV30 and J usage is TRBJ2-2; possible D gene TRBD2, 6 bases. CDR1 and CDR2 from the germline V gene are GTSNPN and SVGIG (reference sequence). This CDR3 spans 16 amino acids. The V end was cut by 5 bases, the J end by 0 bases, with 16 bases between. This chain's CDR3 is CAWLAENSPNTGELFF. Written as DNA, the CDR3 is TGTGCCTGGTTAGCGGAAAACAGCCCGAACACCGGGGAGCTGTTTTTT.

The rearrangement uses TRBV14 and TRBJ1-1; D remains ambiguous. This CDR3 contains 15 residues. Trimming left V 2 bases short and J 1 base short, with 11 bases between. From germline, CDR1 is SGHDN and CDR2 FVKESK. CDR3 sequence (DNA): TGTGCCAGCAGCCAAAGTGGTCAGCCGAACACTGAAGCTTTCTTT. Translating it yields CASSQSGQPNTEAFF.

The V and J genes are TRBV9 and TRBJ1-3; the D is unclear. Trimming pared 4 bases from V and 2 bases from J, leaving 13 bases between. Germline CDR1 reads SGDLS; CDR2 reads YYNGEE. The CDR3 runs to 15 residues. In DNA, the CDR3 is TGTGCCAGCAGCAGCCAACCGGTAGCTGGAAACACCATATATTTT. It codes for CASSSQPVAGNTIYF.

The V call is TRBV4-1, the J call TRBJ1-5; 8 bases line up with TRBD1. CDR1 is MGHRA and CDR2 is YSYEKL in the germline V gene. There are 16 residues in the CDR3. The trim removed 0 bases at V and 5 bases at J, leaving 6 bases unmatched. The CDR3: CASSQDGGQGDQPQHF. The CDR3, as DNA: TGCGCCAGCAGCCAAGATGGAGGACAGGGCGATCAGCCCCAGCATTTT.

The rearrangement joins TRBV5-1 to TRBJ1-1; TRBD1 agrees at 7 bases. The CDR3 spans 13 residues. Germline loops: CDR1 SGHRS, CDR2 YFSETQ. The trim removed 5 bases at V and 5 bases at J, leaving 6 bases unmatched. CDR3 nucleotide sequence: TGCGCCAGCAGAACAGGGGAGGGGACTGAAGCTTTCTTT. Protein sequence: CASRTGEGTEAFF. The full variable domain, completed using reference TRBV5-1 and TRBJ1-1, is KAGVTQTPRYLIKTRGQQVTLSCSPISGHRSVSWYQQTPGQGLQFLFEYFSETQRNKGNFPGRFSGRQFSNSRSEMNVSTLELGDSALYLCASRTGEGTEAFFGQGTRLTVV.

This clone was detected only once. The rearrangement uses TRBV7-9 and TRBJ2-7, with D unclear. Germline CDR1 SEHNR, CDR2 FQNEAQ (reference sequence). The CDR3 consists of 13 residues. V was pared by 1 base and J by 4 bases, with 8 bases between. This CDR3 reads CASSLESSYEQYF. The CDR3 region has the DNA TGTGCCAGCAGCTTAGAATCTTCATACGAGCAGTACTTC.

This clone has only one observation. This chain uses TRBV6-5 with TRBJ2-5, with TRBD2 matching over 7 bases. The CDR3 consists of 15 residues. V lost 2 bases, J lost 4 bases, and 7 bases stayed unmatched. Germline V gene sequence: CDR1 MNHEY, CDR2 SVGAGI. CDR3 protein: CASSYAGGRGETQYF. CDR3 in DNA: TGTGCCAGCAGTTACGCCGGGGGGAGAGGAGAGACCCAGTACTTC.

Only one count was recorded for this clone. The chain uses TRBV5-4 and TRBJ2-5; D not certain. This CDR3 has 13 residues. V lost 4 bases and J lost 0, with 7 bases in between. The germline gives CDR1 SGHNT, CDR2 YYREEE (reference sequence). CDR3 loop: CASSPANQETQYF. In DNA form, the CDR3 reads TGTGCCAGCAGCCCGGCCAACCAAGAGACCCAGTACTTC.

This chain links TRBV5-1 with TRBJ2-5; D is uncertain. CDR1 SGHRS and CDR2 YFSETQ come from the germline V gene. The CDR3 consists of 15 residues. V dropped 6 bases and J dropped 4 bases, with 19 bases sitting between them. The CDR3: CASTRNRGDIETQYF. In DNA, the CDR3 is TGCGCCAGCACCCGGAACAGAGGAGATATAGAGACCCAGTACTTC.

The chain couples TRBV6-4 to TRBJ1-5, with a possible D match to TRBD1 (5 bases). The CDR3 covers 14 residues. Germline V CDR1 and CDR2: MRHNA, SNTAGT. V shed 7 bases and J shed 2 bases, with 12 bases lying between them. CDR3 loop: CASTLTVGNQPQHF. CDR3 DNA sequence: TGTGCCAGCACCTTGACAGTCGGCAATCAGCCCCAGCATTTT.

This chain joins TRBV5-1 and TRBJ2-3; TRBD1 matches 9 bases. Germline loops: CDR1 SGHRS, CDR2 YFSETQ. Trimming at V came to 5 bases and at J to 2 bases, leaving 6 bases not matched to a gene. This CDR3 is built from 15 residues. In nucleotides, the CDR3 is TGCGCCAGCAGTTTCCGGGACAGGGCCACAGATACGCAGTATTTT. It encodes CASSFRDRATDTQYF.

This clone appeared a few times. The rearrangement uses TRBV5-1 and TRBJ1-4; 9 nucleotides match TRBD1. Looked up from germline, CDR1 is SGHRS and CDR2 is YFSETQ. V lost 1 base and J lost 6; bases outside the gene matches: 4. This CDR3 contains 15 residues. The CDR3 spells CASSLFTGGDEKLFF. Here the CDR3 DNA reads TGCGCCAGCAGCTTGTTCACAGGGGGCGATGAAAAACTGTTTTTT.

The chain is built from TRBV23-1 and TRBJ2-7; D not resolved. TRBV23-1 falls under the ORF class, with uncertain function. The CDR3 is made up of 12 amino acids. Trimming shortened V by 0 bases and J by 6 bases, and 6 bases separated the two germline ends. The CDR3 bases are TGCGCCAGCAGTCAATCCCACAGCGAGCAGTACTTC. It codes for CASSQSHSEQYF.

The chain uses TRBV6-5 and TRBJ2-1, with D possibly being TRBD2 (6 bases). V was cut by 0 bases and J by 8 bases, with 14 bases left in between. CDR3 length equals 15 residues. CDR1 is MNHEY and CDR2 is SVGAGI in the germline V gene. The CDR3 DNA follows: TGTGCCAGCAGTTACTCGATTCTAGCGTCGGATGAGCAGTTCTTC. This translates into CASSYSILASDEQFF.

The CDR3 spells CASSIYRGSYTF. CDR3 bases: TGTGCCAGCAGCATCTACAGGGGGAGCTACACCTTC. The chain combines TRBV5-8 with TRBJ1-2; 8 bases align to TRBD1. V lost 4 bases to trimming and J lost 9 bases; unmatched junction nucleotides: 5. CDR1 and CDR2 from the germline V gene are SGHTS and YDEGEE. The CDR3 runs 12 residues. The complete variable domain, with remaining parts taken from reference TRBV5-8 and TRBJ1-2, reads EAGVTQSPTHLIKTRGQQATLRCSPISGHTSVYWYQQALGLGLQFLLWYDEGEERNRGNFPPRFSGRQFPNYSSELNVNALELEDSALYLCASSIYRGSYTFGSGTRLTVV.

This clone has more than one count but fewer than ten. The rearrangement uses TRBV7-9 and TRBJ1-5; D uncertain. Trimming removed 5 bases at V and 2 bases at J, with 7 bases between. The CDR3 consists of 13 residues. Germline V CDR1 and CDR2: SEHNR, FQNEAQ (reference sequence). The CDR3 DNA follows: TGTGCCAGCAGCGTAGTGGGCAATCAGCCCCAGCATTTT. Its protein is CASSVVGNQPQHF. Drawing the rest from reference TRBV7-9 and TRBJ1-5, the complete variable domain is DTGVSQNPRHKITKRGQNVTFRCDPISEHNRLYWYRQTLGQGPEFLTYFQNEAQLEKSRLLSDRFSAERPKGSFSTLEIQRTEQGDSAMYLCASSVVGNQPQHFGDGTRLSIL.

The chain is built from TRBV5-1 and TRBJ1-3, with TRBD1 matching over 8 bases. CDR3 size: 18 residues. V dropped 0 bases and J dropped 0; count of bases not matched to a gene: 8. Germline assignment: CDR1 SGHRS and CDR2 YFSETQ. The CDR3 coding sequence is TGCGCCAGCAGCTTGGCAACAGGGGGAGCAGACTCTGGAAACACCATATATTTT. It is translated as CASSLATGGADSGNTIYF. Drawing the rest from reference TRBV5-1 and TRBJ1-3, the complete variable domain is KAGVTQTPRYLIKTRGQQVTLSCSPISGHRSVSWYQQTPGQGLQFLFEYFSETQRNKGNFPGRFSGRQFSNSRSEMNVSTLELGDSALYLCASSLATGGADSGNTIYFGEGSWLTVV.